This TCR beta chain was found in a study of neurological immune-mediated disorders. This clonotype was counted ten times or more. Each CDR3 protein is one row after TCRdb ran MiXCR on the 5' RACE reads. In the table there are about 43,000 distinct CDR3 sequences, roughly 12% of which are singletons. CDR3 size: 13 residues. Germline loops: CDR1 SGHRS, CDR2 YFSETQ. Trimming took 5 bases from V and 4 from J, leaving 12 bases between them. Sequenced: PBMCs. This sequence originates from a female donor in good health. J is TRBJ1-2 and V is TRBV5-1, with D maybe TRBD1 (5 bases). Here the CDR3 reads CASRRGETYGYTF. CDR3 in DNA: TGCGCCAGCAGGAGAGGGGAGACCTATGGCTACACCTTC.